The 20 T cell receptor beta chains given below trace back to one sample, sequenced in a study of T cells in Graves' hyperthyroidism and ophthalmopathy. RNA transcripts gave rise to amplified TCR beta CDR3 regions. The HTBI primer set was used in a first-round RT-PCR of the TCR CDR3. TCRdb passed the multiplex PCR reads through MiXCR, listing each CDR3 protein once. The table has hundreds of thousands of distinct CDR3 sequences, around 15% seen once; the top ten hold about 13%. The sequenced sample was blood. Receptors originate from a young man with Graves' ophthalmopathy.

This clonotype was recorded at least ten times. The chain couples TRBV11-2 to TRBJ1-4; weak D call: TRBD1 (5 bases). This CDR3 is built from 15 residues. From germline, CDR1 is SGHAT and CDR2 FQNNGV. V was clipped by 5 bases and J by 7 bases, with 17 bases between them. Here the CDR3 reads CASSQGIREGEKLFF. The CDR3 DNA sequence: TGTGCCAGCAGCCAGGGTATCAGGGAGGGTGAAAAACTGTTTTTT.

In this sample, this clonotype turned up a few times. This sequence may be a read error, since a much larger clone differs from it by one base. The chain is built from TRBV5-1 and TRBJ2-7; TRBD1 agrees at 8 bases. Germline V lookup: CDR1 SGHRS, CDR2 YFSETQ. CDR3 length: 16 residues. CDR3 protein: CASGFFRQGRYYEQYF. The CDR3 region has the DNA TGCGCCAGCGGCTTTTTTCGACAGGGGCGATACTACGAGCAGTACTTC.

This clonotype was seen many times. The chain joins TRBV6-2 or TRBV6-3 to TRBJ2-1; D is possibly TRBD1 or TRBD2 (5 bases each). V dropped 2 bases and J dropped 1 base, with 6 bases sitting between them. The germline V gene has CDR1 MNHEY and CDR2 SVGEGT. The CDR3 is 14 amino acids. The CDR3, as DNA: TGTGCCAGCAGTTACGGGGGATCCTACAATGAGCAGTTCTTC. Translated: CASSYGGSYNEQFF.

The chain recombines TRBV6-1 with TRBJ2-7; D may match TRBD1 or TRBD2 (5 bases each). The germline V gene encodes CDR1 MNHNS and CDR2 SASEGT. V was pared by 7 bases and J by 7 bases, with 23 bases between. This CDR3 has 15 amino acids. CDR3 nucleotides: TGTGCCAGCACCATCACGCGGGCAGGGACCGGGGAGCAGTACTTC. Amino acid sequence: CASTITRAGTGEQYF.

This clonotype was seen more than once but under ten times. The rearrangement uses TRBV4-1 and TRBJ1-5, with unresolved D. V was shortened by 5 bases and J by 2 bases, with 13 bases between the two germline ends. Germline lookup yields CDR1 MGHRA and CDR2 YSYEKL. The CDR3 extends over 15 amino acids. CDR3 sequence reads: CASSTQSGGNQPQHF. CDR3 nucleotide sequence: TGCGCCAGCAGCACCCAGAGTGGAGGCAATCAGCCCCAGCATTTT.

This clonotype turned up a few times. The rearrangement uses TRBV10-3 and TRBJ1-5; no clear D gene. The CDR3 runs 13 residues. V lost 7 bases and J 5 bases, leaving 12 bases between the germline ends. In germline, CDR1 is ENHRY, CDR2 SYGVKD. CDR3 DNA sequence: TGTGCCATCACGAGAGAAAAGGATCAGCCCCAGCATTTT. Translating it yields CAITREKDQPQHF.

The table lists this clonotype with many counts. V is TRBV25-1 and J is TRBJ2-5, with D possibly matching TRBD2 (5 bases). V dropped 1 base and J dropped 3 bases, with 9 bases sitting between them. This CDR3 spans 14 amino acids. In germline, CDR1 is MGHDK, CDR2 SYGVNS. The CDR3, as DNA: TGTGCCAGCAGTGAATTGGTGGGAGAAGAGACCCAGTACTTC. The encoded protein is CASSELVGEETQYF.

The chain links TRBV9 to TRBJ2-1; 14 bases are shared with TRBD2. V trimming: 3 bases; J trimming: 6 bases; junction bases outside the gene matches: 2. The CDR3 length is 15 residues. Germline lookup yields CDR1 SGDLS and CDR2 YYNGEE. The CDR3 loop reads CASSETSGRVNEQFF. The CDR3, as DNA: TGTGCCAGCAGCGAGACTAGCGGGAGGGTCAATGAGCAGTTCTTC.

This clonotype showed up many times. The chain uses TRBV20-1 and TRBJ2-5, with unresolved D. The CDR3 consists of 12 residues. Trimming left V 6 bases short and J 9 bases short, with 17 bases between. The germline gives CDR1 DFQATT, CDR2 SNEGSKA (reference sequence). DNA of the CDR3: TGCAGTGCCGTGGACCAAATTTGGGCCCAGTACTTC. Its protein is CSAVDQIWAQYF.

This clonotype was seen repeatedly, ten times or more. CDR3 sequence: CASSYPTTEGRPYSNQPQHF. The CDR3 coding sequence is TGTGCCAGCAGTTACCCAACGACAGAGGGCCGGCCATATAGCAATCAGCCCCAGCATTTT. This chain connects TRBV6-2 or TRBV6-3 to TRBJ1-5; D may be TRBD1 (5 bases). This CDR3 spans 20 amino acids. Per germline, CDR1 MNHEY and CDR2 SVGEGT. Trimming removed 2 bases at V and 0 bases at J, with 23 bases between.

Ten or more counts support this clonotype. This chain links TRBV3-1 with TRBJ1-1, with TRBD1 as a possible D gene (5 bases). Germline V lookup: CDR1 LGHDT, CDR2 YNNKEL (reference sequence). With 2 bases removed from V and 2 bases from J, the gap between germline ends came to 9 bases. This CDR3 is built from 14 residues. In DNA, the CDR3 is TGTGCCAGCAGCCAACGGGGGGTCAACACTGAAGCTTTCTTT. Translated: CASSQRGVNTEAFF.

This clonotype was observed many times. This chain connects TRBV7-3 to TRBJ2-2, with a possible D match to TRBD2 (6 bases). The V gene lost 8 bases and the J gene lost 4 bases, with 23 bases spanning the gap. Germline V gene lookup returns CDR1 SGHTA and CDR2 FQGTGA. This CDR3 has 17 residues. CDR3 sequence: CASCPAAPGSSTGELFF. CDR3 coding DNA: TGTGCCAGCTGCCCTGCAGCCCCCGGGAGCAGCACCGGGGAGCTGTTTTTT.

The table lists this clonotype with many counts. The CDR3 spells CASSNSREGDYGYTF. As DNA, the CDR3 is TGTGCCAGCAGCAACTCCAGGGAGGGGGACTATGGCTACACCTTC. This chain joins TRBV7-3 and TRBJ1-2, with a weak D call TRBD1 (6 bases). CDR1 is SGHTA, CDR2 FQGTGA, per germline. The CDR3 contains 15 residues. V was trimmed by 5 bases and J by 3 bases, leaving 16 bases between them.

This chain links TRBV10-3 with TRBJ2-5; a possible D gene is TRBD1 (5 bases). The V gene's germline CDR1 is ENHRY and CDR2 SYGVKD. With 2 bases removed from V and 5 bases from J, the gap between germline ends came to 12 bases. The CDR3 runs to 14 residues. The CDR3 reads CAISEPRAAETQYF. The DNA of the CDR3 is TGTGCCATCAGTGAGCCCAGGGCCGCGGAGACCCAGTACTTC.

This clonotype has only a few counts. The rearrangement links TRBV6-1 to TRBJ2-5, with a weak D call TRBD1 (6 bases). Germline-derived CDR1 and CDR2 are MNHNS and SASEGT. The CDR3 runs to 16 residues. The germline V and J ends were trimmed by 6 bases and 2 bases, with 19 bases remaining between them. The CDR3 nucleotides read TGTGCCAGCAGGAATTACTTGGGGGCGGAACAAGAGACCCAGTACTTC. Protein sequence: CASRNYLGAEQETQYF.

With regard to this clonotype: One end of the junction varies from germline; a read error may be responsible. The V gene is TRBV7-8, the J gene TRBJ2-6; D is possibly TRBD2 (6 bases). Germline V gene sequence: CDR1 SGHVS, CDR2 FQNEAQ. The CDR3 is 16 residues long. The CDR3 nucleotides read TGTGCCAGCAGGCGACTCTGGGACTCTGGGGCCAACGCCCTGACTTTC. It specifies CASRRLWDSGANALTF.

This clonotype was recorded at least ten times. CDR3 in amino acids: CASSLSLRREITDTQYF. The CDR3 region has the DNA TGTGCCAGCAGTTTATCCCTGAGGCGGGAGATAACAGATACGCAGTATTTT. The chain uses TRBV27 and TRBJ2-3; TRBD2 agrees at 7 bases. There are 17 residues in the CDR3. The V gene end was trimmed by 0 bases and the J gene end by 3 bases; junction bases not matched to a gene: 9. CDR1 MNHEY and CDR2 SMNVEV come from the germline V gene (reference sequence).

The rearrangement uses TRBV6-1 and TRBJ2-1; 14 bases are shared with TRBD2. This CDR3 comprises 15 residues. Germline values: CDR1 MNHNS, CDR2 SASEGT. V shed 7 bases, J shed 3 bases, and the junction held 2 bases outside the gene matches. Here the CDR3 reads CASTGTSGSYNEQFF. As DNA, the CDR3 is TGTGCCAGCACCGGGACTAGCGGGAGCTACAATGAGCAGTTCTTC.

The CDR3 nucleotides are TGTGCCAGCAGTTATAGAGGACAGGGGGACACCATATATTTT. This codes for CASSYRGQGDTIYF. The rearrangement links TRBV6-5 to TRBJ1-3; 10 nucleotides match TRBD1. CDR1 is MNHEY, CDR2 SVGAGI, per germline. V lost 3 bases to trimming and J lost 8 bases; unmatched junction nucleotides: 4. This CDR3 has 14 amino acids.

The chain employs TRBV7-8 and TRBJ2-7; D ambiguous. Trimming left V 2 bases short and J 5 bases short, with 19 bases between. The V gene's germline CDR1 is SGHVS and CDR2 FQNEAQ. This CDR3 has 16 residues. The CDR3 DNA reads TGTGCCAGCAGCTTAAGTGCCACCCTCGTATTCGACGAGCAGTACTTC. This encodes CASSLSATLVFDEQYF.